The present T cell receptor (beta chain) was sequenced within a study of T-cell reconstitution after alpha-beta-depleted transplantation in children. The germline V and J ends were trimmed by 0 bases and 6 bases, with 5 bases remaining between them. This CDR3 spans 11 amino acids. Germline-derived CDR1 and CDR2 are DFQATT and SNEGSKA (reference sequence). Construction of the TCRbeta library involved unique molecular identifiers. TCRdb used MiXCR to reprocess the PCR reads, holding one entry per CDR3 protein. Among about 230,000 distinct CDR3 sequences listed, roughly 9% were seen once. At least ten counts were recorded for this clonotype.

The receptor was derived from a human donor who donated a stem cell graft to a child with acute lymphoblastic leukemia. The sequences come from PBMCs from the stem cell graft donor, collected from the stem cell graft. This chain links TRBV20-1 with TRBJ1-1; D may be TRBD1 (5 bases). This CDR3 reads CSAREGAEAFF. The CDR3 nucleotides are TGCAGTGCTAGAGAAGGGGCTGAAGCTTTCTTT.